The rows below give T cell receptor beta chains drawn from one sample of a study of neoadjuvant anti-PD-1 for oral cavity cancer. Profiling relied on immunoSEQ multiplex PCR, and the TCRdb table lists in-frame clones only, not all of them. Of about 20,000 clones listed, 65% to 85% are singletons. The sequences come from PBMCs, collected before nivolumab (anti-PD-1) treatment. The receptors were gathered from a person aged 40 to 85 with oral cavity squamous cell carcinoma. Each CDR3 is given with its conserved first and last residue. A D gene is named only where the DNA matches it firmly. Rows give clone size only sometimes, using once, few, many, or a class for an expanded clone.

V	size	J	D	length	CDR3	DNA
TRBV4-2	.	TRBJ2-1	TRBD2	17	CASSQDRMTGGYNEQFF	TGTGCCAGCAGCCAAGATAGGATGACGGGAGGATACAATGAGCAGTTCTTC
TRBV11-3	.	TRBJ1-2	.	15	CASSLSPTTSMSYTF	TGTGCCAGCAGCTTAAGCCCGACGACCTCTATGAGCTACACCTTC
TRBV19	few	TRBJ1-1	TRBD1	16	CASSPRDRVMNTEAFF	TGTGCCAGTAGTCCCCGGGACAGGGTAATGAACACTGAAGCTTTCTTT
TRBV7-2	once	TRBJ1-1	.	15	CASSPSDGRNTEAFF	TGTGCCAGCAGCCCCTCGGACGGGAGGAACACTGAAGCTTTCTTT
TRBV4-2	.	TRBJ2-3	.	14	CASSQDTITDTQYF	TGTGCCAGCAGCCAAGATACGATCACAGATACGCAGTATTTT
TRBV30	few	TRBJ1-1	.	14	CAWRSRQMNTEAFF	TGTGCCTGGAGGTCCAGGCAGATGAACACTGAAGCTTTCTTT
TRBV5-1	.	TRBJ1-1	TRBD1	14	CASSEGQGFTEAFF	TGCGCCAGCAGCGAAGGACAGGGATTTACTGAAGCTTTCTTT
TRBV7-8	.	TRBJ1-5	.	17	CASSSAGGGQGNQPQHF	TGTGCCAGCAGCTCAGCCGGTGGAGGACAAGGCAATCAGCCCCAGCATTTT
TRBV27	.	TRBJ2-7	.	12	CASSYNGGEQYF	TGTGCCAGCAGTTATAATGGGGGCGAGCAGTACTTC
TRBV10-3	.	TRBJ2-2	.	16	CATLGEFPSNTGELFF	TGTGCCACCCTGGGGGAGTTCCCCTCGAACACCGGGGAGCTGTTTTTT
TRBV27	.	TRBJ2-1	.	13	CASTPWGANEQFF	TGTGCCAGCACCCCGTGGGGGGCGAATGAGCAGTTCTTC
TRBV9	.	TRBJ2-5	TRBD2	15	CASSVSGAYQETQYF	TGTGCCAGCAGCGTTAGCGGGGCGTACCAAGAGACCCAGTACTTC
TRBV11-2	.	TRBJ2-7	.	14	CASSSDVLSYEQYF	TGTGCCAGCAGTTCGGACGTCCTCTCCTACGAGCAGTACTTC
TRBV6-1	.	TRBJ1-5	TRBD1	14	CASSEGTQGQPQHF	TGTGCCAGCAGCGAGGGGACACAGGGGCAGCCCCAGCATTTT
TRBV5-6	.	TRBJ1-4	.	15	CASSLGAAANEKLFF	TGTGCCAGCAGCTTGGGGGCGGCAGCTAATGAAAAACTGTTTTTT
TRBV25-1	once	TRBJ2-1	TRBD2	16	CASSDLAGGQNNEQFF	TGTGCCAGCAGTGACTTAGCGGGAGGGCAGAACAATGAGCAGTTCTTC
TRBV6-5	.	TRBJ2-5	.	16	CASSYSPDPIGETQYF	TGTGCCAGCAGTTACTCACCTGATCCGATTGGGGAGACCCAGTACTTC
TRBV28	.	TRBJ1-4	.	12	CASSSGSEKLFF	TGTGCCAGCAGTTCCGGGTCGGAAAAACTGTTTTTT
TRBV5-1	.	TRBJ1-1	.	12	CASRETSEGAFF	TGCGCCAGCAGGGAGACATCCGAGGGTGCTTTCTTT
TRBV27	.	TRBJ1-3	TRBD1	17	CASSLSGQVLSGNTIYF	TGTGCCAGCAGTTTATCGGGACAGGTGCTCTCTGGAAACACCATATATTTT
TRBV7-9	.	TRBJ2-3	.	16	CASSPWGGGDLRTQYF	TGTGCCAGCAGCCCGTGGGGTGGCGGGGACCTCAGAACGCAGTATTTT
TRBV6-1	.	TRBJ2-3	.	15	CASSFLAFYTDTQYF	TGTGCCAGCAGTTTCCTAGCCTTTTACACAGATACGCAGTATTTT
TRBV29-1	once	TRBJ2-5	TRBD2	14	CSVKGPSGQETQYF	TGCAGCGTGAAGGGGCCTAGCGGCCAAGAGACCCAGTACTTC
TRBV10-2	.	TRBJ2-7	TRBD2	14	CANRTSGRTYGQYF	TGCGCCAACCGGACTAGCGGGAGGACTTACGGGCAGTACTTC
TRBV5-1	.	TRBJ2-3	.	15	CASSLMPAPTDTQYF	TGCGCCAGCAGCTTGATGCCAGCACCGACAGATACGCAGTATTTT
TRBV2	.	TRBJ2-3	TRBD1	15	CASSGGQGSTDTQYF	TGTGCCAGCAGTGGGGGACAGGGGAGCACAGATACGCAGTATTTT
TRBV19	.	TRBJ2-3	.	13	CASSILGTDTQYF	TGTGCCAGTAGTATTCTGGGCACAGATACGCAGTATTTT
TRBV28	few	TRBJ1-2	.	16	CASSQERQATIYGYTF	TGTGCCAGCAGCCAAGAGAGACAGGCAACTATCTATGGCTACACCTTC
TRBV6-6	.	TRBJ1-4	TRBD1	15	CASRSQGATNEKLFF	TGTGCCAGCAGATCCCAGGGGGCAACTAATGAAAAACTGTTTTTT
TRBV6-5	once	TRBJ2-2	.	11	CASRSTGELFF	TGTGCCAGCAGATCTACCGGGGAGCTGTTTTTT
TRBV5-1	.	TRBJ2-1	TRBD1	21	CASSLVVGDRSDSTTEDEQFF	TGCGCCAGCAGCTTGGTAGTAGGGGACAGGTCCGATAGCACCACAGAGGATGAGCAGTTCTTC
TRBV21-1	few	TRBJ2-7	.	12	CARGTGSYEQYF	TGTGCCAGGGGGACAGGGTCCTACGAGCAGTACTTC
TRBV5-1	.	TRBJ2-3	TRBD1	16	CASSLADRGGTDTQYF	TGCGCCAGCAGCTTAGCCGACAGGGGAGGCACAGATACGCAGTATTTT
TRBV5-1	.	TRBJ1-1	.	13	CASSSIKDTEAFF	TGCGCCAGCAGCTCGATAAAGGACACTGAAGCTTTCTTT
TRBV6-6	once	TRBJ1-2	.	13	CASSYSTEYGYTF	TGTGCCAGCAGTTACTCCACAGAATATGGCTACACCTTC
TRBV30	.	TRBJ2-5	.	12	CAWSPGLETQYF	TGTGCCTGGAGCCCAGGGTTAGAGACCCAGTACTTC
TRBV2	.	TRBJ1-5	TRBD1	16	CASRTGNPILNQPQHF	TGTGCCAGCAGGACAGGGAACCCCATTCTCAATCAGCCCCAGCATTTT
TRBV29-1	few	TRBJ1-2	TRBD1	13	CSVAAGGNHGYTF	TGCAGCGTTGCGGCAGGGGGTAACCATGGCTACACCTTC
TRBV11-2	.	TRBJ2-1	.	11	CASSLSNEQFF	TGTGCCAGCAGCCTATCGAATGAGCAGTTCTTC
TRBV13	.	TRBJ2-1	TRBD2	16	CASSLATSGSGYEQFF	TGTGCCAGCAGCTTGGCAACTAGCGGGAGTGGCTATGAGCAGTTCTTC
TRBV5-1	.	TRBJ1-5	.	14	CASSPDRGNQPQHF	TGCGCCAGCAGCCCGGATAGGGGCAATCAGCCCCAGCATTTT
TRBV5-1	.	TRBJ1-1	TRBD1	14	CATTRGQMNTEAFF	TGCGCCACGACGAGGGGGCAGATGAACACTGAAGCTTTCTTT
TRBV6-1	.	TRBJ1-2	.	15	CASRIGQISNYGYTF	TGTGCCAGCAGGATTGGACAGATCAGCAACTATGGCTACACCTTC
TRBV19	.	TRBJ2-6	.	15	CASRGRLSGANVLTF	TGTGCCAGTCGAGGCAGACTCTCTGGGGCCAACGTCCTGACTTTC
TRBV5-1	few	TRBJ2-1	.	15	CASSLDLGSYNEQFF	TGCGCCAGCAGCTTGGACTTGGGCTCCTACAATGAGCAGTTCTTC
TRBV6-4	.	TRBJ2-1	TRBD2	14	CASSLRGAYNEQFF	TGTGCCAGCAGCCTGCGGGGGGCCTACAATGAGCAGTTCTTC
TRBV19	.	TRBJ1-5	.	17	CASSIRGPGVSNQPQHF	TGTGCCAGTAGTATCCGTGGCCCGGGGGTCAGCAATCAGCCCCAGCATTTT
TRBV14	.	TRBJ2-5	.	13	CASSEGLEGTQYF	TGTGCCAGCAGCGAGGGACTTGAGGGGACCCAGTACTTC
TRBV18	.	TRBJ2-2	.	12	CATALDTGELFF	TGTGCCACCGCTCTAGACACCGGGGAGCTGTTTTTT
TRBV20-1	.	TRBJ1-2	.	11	CSARGGEGYTF	TGCAGTGCTAGAGGGGGGGAGGGCTACACCTTC
TRBV10-1	.	TRBJ2-1	.	17	CASSEYRDSLSYNEQFF	TGCGCCAGCAGTGAGTACCGGGACTCCCTTTCGTACAATGAGCAGTTCTTC
TRBV5-1	.	TRBJ2-1	TRBD2	15	CASSSEGGSYNEQFF	TGCGCCAGCAGTAGTGAGGGAGGGAGCTACAATGAGCAGTTCTTC
TRBV19	.	TRBJ2-3	.	12	CASSYLSDTQYF	TGTGCCAGTAGTTATCTATCAGATACGCAGTATTTT
TRBV9	.	TRBJ2-7	.	14	CASSASGTSYEQYF	TGTGCCAGCAGCGCCAGCGGAACCTCCTACGAGCAGTACTTC